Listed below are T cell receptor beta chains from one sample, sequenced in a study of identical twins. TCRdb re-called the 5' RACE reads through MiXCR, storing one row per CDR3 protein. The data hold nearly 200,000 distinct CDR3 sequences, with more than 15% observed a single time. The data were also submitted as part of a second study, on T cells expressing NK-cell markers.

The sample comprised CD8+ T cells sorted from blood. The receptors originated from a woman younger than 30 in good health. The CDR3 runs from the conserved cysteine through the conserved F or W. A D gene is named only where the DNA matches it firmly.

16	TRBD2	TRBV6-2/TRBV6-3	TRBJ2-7	CASSYPPAGVLYEQYF
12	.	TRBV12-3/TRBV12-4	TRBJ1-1	CASTDSFTEAFF
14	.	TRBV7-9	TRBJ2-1	CASSSLGPYNEQFF
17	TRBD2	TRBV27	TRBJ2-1	CASSLWSGRALLNEQFF
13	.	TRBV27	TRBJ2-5	CASSFGVKETQYF
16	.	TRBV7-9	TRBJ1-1	CASSLAALPTNTEAFF
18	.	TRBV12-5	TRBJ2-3	CASGLVRFRGPITDTQYF
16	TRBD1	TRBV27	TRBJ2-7	CASSSGTGVLSYEQYF
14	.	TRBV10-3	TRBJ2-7	CAISGRSEDDEQYF
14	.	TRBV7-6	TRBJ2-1	CASSDDSGNNEQFF
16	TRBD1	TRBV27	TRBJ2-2	CASSLRDRVATGELFF
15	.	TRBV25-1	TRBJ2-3	CASSELINRGDTQYF
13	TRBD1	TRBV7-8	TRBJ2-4	CASSPGAGTAAYF
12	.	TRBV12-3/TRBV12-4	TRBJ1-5	CASSSDPPPQHF
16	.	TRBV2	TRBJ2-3	CASSDSSASTADTQYF
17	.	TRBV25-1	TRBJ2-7	CASSGNSRESFSYEQYF
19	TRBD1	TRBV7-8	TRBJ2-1	CASSYPTPGTGPTYNEQFF
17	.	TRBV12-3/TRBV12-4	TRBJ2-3	CASLNSRDTRFTDTQYF
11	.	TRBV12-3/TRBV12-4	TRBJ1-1	CASRWGNEAFF
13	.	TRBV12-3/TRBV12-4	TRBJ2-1	CASRAMHYNEQFF
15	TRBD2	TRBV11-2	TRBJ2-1	CASSSVREIYNEQFF
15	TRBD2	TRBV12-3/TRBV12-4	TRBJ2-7	CASSPTSGTPWEQYF
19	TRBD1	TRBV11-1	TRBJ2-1	CASSWLQGQSLSSYNEQFF
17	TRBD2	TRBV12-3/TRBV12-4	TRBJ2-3	CASSLGTSGPNTDTQYF
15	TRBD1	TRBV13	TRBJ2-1	CASSLGAGGNNEQFF
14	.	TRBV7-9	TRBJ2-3	CASSAPPGTDTQYF
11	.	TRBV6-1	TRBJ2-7	CASAISYEQYF
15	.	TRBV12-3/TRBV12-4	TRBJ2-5	CASSWDHGGRETQYF
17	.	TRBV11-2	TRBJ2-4	CASSDDRDILAKNIQYF
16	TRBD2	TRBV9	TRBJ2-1	CASSDPEHSSGDEQFF
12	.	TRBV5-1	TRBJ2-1	CASSFSYNEQFF
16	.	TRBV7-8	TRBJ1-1	CASSGRVGPLGTEAFF
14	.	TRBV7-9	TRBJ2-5	CASSLTGGQETQYF
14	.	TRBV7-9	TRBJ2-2	CASRFGVYAGELFF
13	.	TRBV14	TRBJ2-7	CASSQDGPYEQYF
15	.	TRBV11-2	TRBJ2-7	CASSNPTATTYEQYF
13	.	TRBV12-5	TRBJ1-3	CAYFTDSGNTIYF
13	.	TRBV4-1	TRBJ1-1	CASSEDSGTEAFF
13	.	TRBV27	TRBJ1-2	CASSLSLGSGYTF
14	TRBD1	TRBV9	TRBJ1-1	CASSDGDRGIEAFF
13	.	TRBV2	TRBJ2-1	CASIRGVDNEQFF
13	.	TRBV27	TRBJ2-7	CASSVVQKREQYF
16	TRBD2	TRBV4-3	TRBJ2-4	CASSQDLGTSGDIQYF
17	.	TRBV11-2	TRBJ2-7	CASSLLYRSGLPYEQYF
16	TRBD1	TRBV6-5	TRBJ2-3	CASSFLDRGGTDTQYF
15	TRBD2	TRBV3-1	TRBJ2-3	CASSHLAGVTDTQYF